These 17 T cell receptor beta chains share one sample of origin, sequenced in a study of cytomegalovirus exposure and HLA in healthy donors. In the PCR, 60 Vbeta and 13 Jbeta primers were used. The data were produced by immunoSEQ multiplex PCR, yet TCRdb's version contains in-frame clones alone and is incomplete. The profile covers approximately 91,000 clones, with 81% appearing a single time and 10% taken by the ten largest. Sequencing used PBMCs. The receptors here all came from a human donor in good health.

This clone turned up a few times. This chain uses TRBV6-5 with TRBJ2-5, with TRBD2 as a possible D gene (5 bases). The CDR3 covers 15 residues. V was trimmed by 1 base and J by 0 bases, leaving 9 bases between them. Germline loops: CDR1 MNHEY, CDR2 SVGAGI. CDR3: CASSYFGGDQETQYF. CDR3 bases: TGTGCCAGCAGTTACTTCGGAGGAGACCAAGAGACCCAGTACTTC.

This clone appeared a few times. The chain links TRBV18 to TRBJ2-5, with 7 bases matching TRBD1. The CDR3 extends over 15 amino acids. J lost 9 bases, V lost 0 bases, and 10 bases had no gene match. Germline V gene data show CDR1 as KGHSH and CDR2 as LQKENI. The CDR3 nucleotides are TGTGCCAGCTCACCACCGGCCAGGGGGTATTCGGCCCAGTACTTC. It translates to CASSPPARGYSAQYF.

The CDR3 loop is CASSLAKMGGGETQYF. The CDR3, as DNA: TGTGCCAGCAGCTTAGCGAAGATGGGGGGTGGGGAGACCCAGTACTTC. The chain combines TRBV7-6 with TRBJ2-5, with a weak D call TRBD2 (6 bases). Trimming took 0 bases from V and 5 from J, leaving 16 bases between them. This CDR3 is 16 amino acids long. Germline-derived CDR1 and CDR2 are SGHVS and FNYEAQ. The full variable domain, completed using reference TRBV7-6 and TRBJ2-5, is GAGVSQSPRYKVTKRGQDVALRCDPISGHVSLYWYRQALGQGPEFLTYFNYEAQQDKSGLPNDRFSAERPEGSISTLTIQRTEQRDSAMYRCASSLAKMGGGETQYFGPGTRLLVL.

The rearrangement links TRBV5-6 to TRBJ2-7; perhaps TRBD2 as D (5 bases). The CDR3 extends over 14 amino acids. Germline CDR1 reads SGHDT; CDR2 reads YYEEEE. Trimming removed 2 bases from V and 5 bases from J, with 14 bases in between. In nucleotides, the CDR3 is TGTGCCAGCAGCTTATATTATGAGGGTAACGAGCAGTACTTC. It yields the protein CASSLYYEGNEQYF.

The chain employs TRBV15 and TRBJ2-3; 11 bases agree with TRBD2. Germline values: CDR1 LNHNV, CDR2 YYDKDF (reference sequence). CDR3 length: 18 amino acids. Trimming at V came to 3 bases and at J to 4 bases, leaving 12 bases not matched to a gene. The DNA for the CDR3 is TGTGCCACCAGCAGTCGGGTAACCGGGACTAGCGGCGCAGATACGCAGTATTTT. Translation: CATSSRVTGTSGADTQYF.

The V gene is TRBV5-3, the J gene TRBJ1-1, with D maybe TRBD1 (5 bases). TRBV5-3 falls under the ORF class, with uncertain function. Deletions cut 8 bases from V and 1 base from J, with 15 bases between. The CDR3 runs 14 residues. The CDR3 nucleotides are TGTGCCAGCCGGTTTAGGGGAACGAACACTGAAGCTTTCTTT. It encodes CASRFRGTNTEAFF.

This chain uses TRBV28 with TRBJ1-1; perhaps TRBD1 as D (6 bases). CDR3 size: 11 residues. Trimming pared 8 bases from V and 6 bases from J, leaving 10 bases between. Germline assignment: CDR1 MDHEN and CDR2 SYDVKM. The CDR3 loop is CASSTGSEAFF. As DNA, the CDR3 is TGTGCCAGCTCGACAGGTTCTGAAGCTTTCTTT. Variable domain in full (rest from reference TRBV28 and TRBJ1-1): DVKVTQSSRYLVKRTGEKVFLECVQDMDHENMFWYRQDPGLGLRLIYFSYDVKMKEKGDIPEGYSVSREKKERFSLILESASTNQTSMYLCASSTGSEAFFGQGTRLTVV.

V is TRBV28 and J is TRBJ2-7; D is uncertain. The CDR3 extends over 14 amino acids. Trimming pared 2 bases from V and 7 bases from J, leaving 15 bases between. Germline CDR1 MDHEN, CDR2 SYDVKM. This chain's CDR3 is CASSLPITMREQYF. DNA of the CDR3: TGTGCCAGCAGTTTACCGATCACGATGCGAGAGCAGTACTTC. The complete variable domain, with remaining parts taken from reference TRBV28 and TRBJ2-7, reads DVKVTQSSRYLVKRTGEKVFLECVQDMDHENMFWYRQDPGLGLRLIYFSYDVKMKEKGDIPEGYSVSREKKERFSLILESASTNQTSMYLCASSLPITMREQYFGPGTRLTVT.

The chain is built from TRBV21-1 and TRBJ2-2; the table gives TRBD1 as D, unverified against the DNA. TRBV21-1 is listed as a pseudogene. CDR3 length: 15 residues. The CDR3 DNA is TGTGCCAGCAGCAAAGATAACAGCAACACCGGGGAGCTGTTTTTT. Amino acid sequence: CASSKDNSNTGELFF.

The sample holds a few counts of this clone. The chain couples TRBV6-6 to TRBJ2-1; TRBD2 matches 7 bases. CDR3 length equals 13 residues. V shed 7 bases and J 10 bases; nucleotides not matched to a gene: 10. Germline values: CDR1 MNHNY, CDR2 SVGAGI (reference sequence). The chain's CDR3 is CASTTGGRGEQFF. The CDR3 nucleotides are TGTGCCAGCACCACGGGCGGGAGAGGCGAGCAGTTCTTC.

The chain employs TRBV9 and TRBJ2-5; perhaps TRBD2 as D (6 bases). With 7 bases removed from V and 1 base from J, the gap between germline ends came to 14 bases. This CDR3 spans 14 amino acids. The V gene's germline CDR1 is SGDLS and CDR2 YYNGEE. CDR3 amino acids: CASAGSGPQETQYF. The CDR3 bases are TGTGCCAGCGCCGGGAGTGGGCCCCAAGAGACCCAGTACTTC. Looking up the rest from reference TRBV9 and TRBJ2-5 gives the full variable domain: DSGVTQTPKHLITATGQRVTLRCSPRSGDLSVYWYQQSLDQGLQFLIQYYNGEERAKGNILERFSAQQFPDLHSELNLSSLELGDSALYFCASAGSGPQETQYFGPGTRLLVL.

The V gene is TRBV6-6, the J gene TRBJ1-1; 7 positions agree with TRBD1. Germline CDR1 and CDR2: MNHNY and SVGAGI (reference sequence). CDR3 size: 14 residues. Losses at the gene ends were 6 bases for V and 2 bases for J; bases not matched to a gene: 6. The DNA for the CDR3 is TGTGCCAGCAGAGCAGGGGGAGGTAACACTGAAGCTTTCTTT. As protein: CASRAGGGNTEAFF.

V and J are TRBV28 and TRBJ2-7; 7 bases agree with TRBD2. In germline, CDR1 is MDHEN, CDR2 SYDVKM. Trimming took 5 bases from V and 3 from J; bases not matched to a gene: 7. The CDR3 is 14 residues long. The CDR3 nucleotides read TGTGCCAGCAGTCCTGGGACTATACTCTACGAGCAGTACTTC. As protein: CASSPGTILYEQYF.

This clone was recorded once. CDR3 nucleotides: TGTGCCAGCAGCCTCGACAGGAACACTGAAGCTTTCTTT. Translating it yields CASSLDRNTEAFF. The chain combines TRBV5-5 with TRBJ1-1; tentative D call: TRBD1 (5 bases). This CDR3 has 13 residues. The germline V gene has CDR1 SGHKS and CDR2 YYEKEE (reference sequence). V was cut by 4 bases and J by 1 base, with 8 bases left in between. Based on the CDR3 plus reference TRBV5-5 and TRBJ1-1, the full variable domain is DAGVTQSPTHLIKTRGQQVTLRCSPISGHKSVSWYQQVLGQGPQFIFQYYEKEERGRGNFPDRFSARQFPNYSSELNVNALLLGDSALYLCASSLDRNTEAFFGQGTRLTVV.

Only a few counts were recorded for this clone. The chain combines TRBV7-9 with TRBJ1-4; TRBD1 matches 7 bases. V dropped 10 bases and J dropped 8; count of bases not matched to a gene: 10. In germline, CDR1 is SEHNR, CDR2 FQNEAQ (reference sequence). The CDR3 runs to 13 residues. The DNA for the CDR3 is TGTGCCACCCAGACAGGGCGTGGGGAAAAACTGTTTTTT. This codes for CATQTGRGEKLFF.

This clone was counted a single time. This rearrangement joins TRBV5-1 to TRBJ2-5, with D uncertain. The germline V and J ends were trimmed by 4 bases and 2 bases, with 6 bases remaining between them. The CDR3 loop spans 12 amino acids. Germline CDR1 reads SGHRS; CDR2 reads YFSETQ. This chain's CDR3 is CASSPRQETQYF. Written as DNA, the CDR3 is TGCGCCAGCAGCCCCCGTCAAGAGACCCAGTACTTC.

The chain joins TRBV9 to TRBJ1-1, with D possibly matching TRBD1 (6 bases). Germline V CDR1 and CDR2: SGDLS, YYNGEE. V was clipped by 10 bases and J by 4 bases, with 17 bases between them. CDR3 length equals 13 residues. CDR3 loop: CAGGVGAGTEAFF. The CDR3, as DNA: TGTGCCGGGGGGGTGGGGGCGGGCACTGAAGCTTTCTTT.